The 3 T cell receptor beta chains below come from one sample, sequenced in a study of shared clonotypes between healthy human individuals. Only in-frame clones appear in the TCRdb table, and some are missing; sequencing was by immunoSEQ multiplex PCR. The table shows more than 1,200,000 clones, with around 98.5% occurring only once. Source material: naive CD4+ T cells sorted from blood. Subset noted: CD45RA+ positively selected. These receptor sequences come from a man aged 30 to 39 in good health.

This clone was seen only once. V is TRBV9 and J is TRBJ2-7, with 8 bases that match TRBD2. CDR1 SGDLS and CDR2 YYNGEE come from the germline V gene. The junction had 9 bases not matched to a gene; V was cut back by 4 bases and J by 6 bases. This CDR3 has 14 amino acids. CDR3 loop: CASSPRLALGEQYF. The CDR3 DNA follows: TGTGCCAGCAGCCCGAGACTAGCGTTAGGCGAGCAGTACTTC. Drawing the rest from reference TRBV9 and TRBJ2-7, the complete variable domain is DSGVTQTPKHLITATGQRVTLRCSPRSGDLSVYWYQQSLDQGLQFLIQYYNGEERAKGNILERFSAQQFPDLHSELNLSSLELGDSALYFCASSPRLALGEQYFGPGTRLTVT.

The V call is TRBV7-3, the J call TRBJ2-6, with D possibly matching TRBD2 (5 bases). From germline, CDR1 is SGHTA and CDR2 FQGTGA. This CDR3 has 15 amino acids. V was clipped by 5 bases and J by 10 bases, with 18 bases between them. The CDR3 is CASSHSIREPNVLTF. In DNA form, the CDR3 reads TGTGCCAGCAGCCACTCAATCCGGGAACCTAACGTCCTGACTTTC.

J is TRBJ2-1 and V is TRBV10-3, with unresolved D. CDR1 is ENHRY and CDR2 is SYGVKD in the germline V gene. The CDR3 is 16 amino acids. Trimming took 0 bases from V and 0 from J, leaving 9 bases between them. The CDR3 loop reads CAISESQRSSYNEQFF. DNA of the CDR3: TGTGCCATCAGTGAGTCCCAAAGGTCCTCCTACAATGAGCAGTTCTTC.